This T cell receptor beta chain was recovered during a study of cytomegalovirus exposure and HLA in healthy donors. V shed 1 base, J shed 5 bases, and the junction held 4 bases outside the gene matches. Germline V gene data show CDR1 as SGHAT and CDR2 as FQNNGV. The CDR3 spans 15 residues. Only in-frame clones appear in the TCRdb table, and some are missing; sequencing was by immunoSEQ multiplex PCR. The sample yields approximately 150,000 clones, approximately 86% seen once. The chain carries TRBV11-2 and TRBJ2-7, with 11 bases aligning to TRBD1. The receptor was isolated from a man younger than 35 in good health and CMV-seropositive. The specimen was PBMCs. The CDR3 is CASSLGTGGLNEQYF. CDR3 sequence (DNA): TGTGCCAGCAGCTTAGGGACAGGGGGCTTAAACGAGCAGTACTTC.